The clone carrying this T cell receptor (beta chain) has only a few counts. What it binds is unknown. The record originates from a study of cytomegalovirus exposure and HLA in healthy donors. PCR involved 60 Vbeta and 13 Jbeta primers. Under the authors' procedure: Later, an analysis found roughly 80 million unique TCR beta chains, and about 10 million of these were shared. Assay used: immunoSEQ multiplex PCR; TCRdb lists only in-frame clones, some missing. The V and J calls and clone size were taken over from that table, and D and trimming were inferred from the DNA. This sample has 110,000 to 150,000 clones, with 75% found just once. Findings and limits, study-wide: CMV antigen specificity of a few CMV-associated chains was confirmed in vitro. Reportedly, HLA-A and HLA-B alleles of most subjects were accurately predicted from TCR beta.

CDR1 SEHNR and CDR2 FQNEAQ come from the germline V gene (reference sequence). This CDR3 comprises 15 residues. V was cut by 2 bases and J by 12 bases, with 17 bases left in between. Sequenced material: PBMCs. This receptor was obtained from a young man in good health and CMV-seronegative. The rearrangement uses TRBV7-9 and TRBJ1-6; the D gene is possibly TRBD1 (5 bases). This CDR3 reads CASSLSSRGDGPLHF. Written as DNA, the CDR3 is TGTGCCAGCAGCTTAAGTTCTCGGGGGGACGGACCCCTCCACTTT.